Listed below are T cell receptor beta chains from one sample, sequenced in a study of blood T cells in healthy people across ages. TCRdb used MiXCR to reprocess the 5' RACE reads, holding one entry per CDR3 protein. The sample includes some 920,000 distinct CDR3 sequences, roughly 47% of them seen just once. Material for sequencing was blood. These receptors were obtained from a woman aged 55-70 years in good health. Each CDR3 is given with its conserved first and last residue. D genes are given only for firm matches. Clone size is not always given. Where it is, it says once, few, many or a class for expanded clones.

d_call: .; j_call: TRBJ1-5; v_call: TRBV7-2; clone_size: .; cdr3_nt: TGTGCCAGCAGCTTGGCGGGGCGGTTAGATTTGGGTCCCCAGCATTTT; cdr3_aa: CASSLAGRLDLGPQHF
d_call: .; j_call: TRBJ1-2; v_call: TRBV4-1; clone_size: .; cdr3_nt: TGCGCCAGCAGCCCTAATGGAGAAAACTATGGCTACACCTTC; cdr3_aa: CASSPNGENYGYTF
d_call: .; j_call: TRBJ2-4; v_call: TRBV20-1; clone_size: .; cdr3_nt: TGCAGTGCCAGGACCCGGGACACAATCAAAAACATTCAGTACTTC; cdr3_aa: CSARTRDTIKNIQYF
d_call: .; j_call: TRBJ1-1; v_call: TRBV5-1; clone_size: few; cdr3_nt: TGCGCCAGCAGCCTAACCGGGACCGCGCTCACTGAAGCTTTCTTT; cdr3_aa: CASSLTGTALTEAFF
d_call: .; j_call: TRBJ2-7; v_call: TRBV20-1; clone_size: few; cdr3_nt: TGCAGTGCACCGTCAGCCTACGAGCAGTACTTC; cdr3_aa: CSAPSAYEQYF
d_call: TRBD1; j_call: TRBJ2-7; v_call: TRBV3-1; clone_size: once; cdr3_nt: TGTGCCAGCAGCCAAGTACGGACAGGGGCGAGCGAGCAGTACTTC; cdr3_aa: CASSQVRTGASEQYF
d_call: TRBD1; j_call: TRBJ2-1; v_call: TRBV10-3; clone_size: .; cdr3_nt: TGTGCCTTCAGTGAGACTCCGGGACAGGGCTCTAATGAGCAGTTCTTC; cdr3_aa: CAFSETPGQGSNEQFF
d_call: TRBD2; j_call: TRBJ2-2; v_call: TRBV3-1; clone_size: few; cdr3_nt: TGTGCCAGCAGCCAAGATCTTGCGGGAGGAATCACCGGGGAGCTGTTTTTT; cdr3_aa: CASSQDLAGGITGELFF
d_call: TRBD1; j_call: TRBJ1-2; v_call: TRBV20-1; clone_size: .; cdr3_nt: TGCAGTGCTAACAGGGGGGATGGCTACACCTTC; cdr3_aa: CSANRGDGYTF
d_call: TRBD2; j_call: TRBJ2-1; v_call: TRBV29-1; clone_size: few; cdr3_nt: TGCAGCGTTGAATCTTTCGGGAGGAGAGTGCAGTTCTTC; cdr3_aa: CSVESFGRRVQFF
d_call: TRBD2; j_call: TRBJ2-3; v_call: TRBV20-1; clone_size: .; cdr3_nt: TGCAGTGCCCCTCTAGGACTAGCGGGAGAACGCACAGATACGCAGTATTTT; cdr3_aa: CSAPLGLAGERTDTQYF
d_call: .; j_call: TRBJ1-2; v_call: TRBV10-3; clone_size: .; cdr3_nt: TGTGCCATCAGTGACGCGGGGGGCAGCGTAACCGGGTATGGCTACACCTTC; cdr3_aa: CAISDAGGSVTGYGYTF
d_call: .; j_call: TRBJ2-5; v_call: TRBV6-2/TRBV6-3; clone_size: .; cdr3_nt: TGTGCCAGCAGTTACTCGATCAGGGAAGATTGGGAGACCCAGTACTTC; cdr3_aa: CASSYSIREDWETQYF
d_call: .; j_call: TRBJ1-2; v_call: TRBV7-2; clone_size: .; cdr3_nt: TGTGCCAGCACCCTCGACCGCCGGGGCTACACCTTC; cdr3_aa: CASTLDRRGYTF
d_call: .; j_call: TRBJ2-7; v_call: TRBV30; clone_size: .; cdr3_nt: TGTGCCTGGAGTGCCGGTTCCGGTCGGGACGAGCAGTACTTC; cdr3_aa: CAWSAGSGRDEQYF
d_call: .; j_call: TRBJ2-5; v_call: TRBV7-8; clone_size: .; cdr3_nt: TGTGCCCGCAGCCGCGCGGGACGAGGATTCCAAGAGACCCAGTACTTC; cdr3_aa: CARSRAGRGFQETQYF
d_call: .; j_call: TRBJ2-6; v_call: TRBV5-1; clone_size: .; cdr3_nt: TGCGCCAGCAGCCCCTCGGCGGGAAGCTCTGGGGCCAACGTCCTGACTTTC; cdr3_aa: CASSPSAGSSGANVLTF
d_call: TRBD2; j_call: TRBJ2-7; v_call: TRBV2; clone_size: .; cdr3_nt: TGTGCCAGCAGGGAACTAGCGGTCTCCTACGAGCAGTACTTC; cdr3_aa: CASRELAVSYEQYF
d_call: .; j_call: TRBJ2-7; v_call: TRBV28; clone_size: few; cdr3_nt: TGTGCCAGCAGTCCTCCGGGACCTCCCCCCTACGAGCAGTACTTC; cdr3_aa: CASSPPGPPPYEQYF
d_call: TRBD2; j_call: TRBJ2-7; v_call: TRBV20-1; clone_size: .; cdr3_nt: TGCAGTGCTAGAGGCCTACTCTTAGCGGGAGGGTCCCACGAGCAGTACTTC; cdr3_aa: CSARGLLLAGGSHEQYF
d_call: .; j_call: TRBJ1-2; v_call: TRBV12-3/TRBV12-4; clone_size: .; cdr3_nt: TGTGCCAGCAGTTCTCAAGGTGCTCGATACTATGGCTACACCTTC; cdr3_aa: CASSSQGARYYGYTF
d_call: TRBD2; j_call: TRBJ2-7; v_call: TRBV20-1; clone_size: few; cdr3_nt: TGCAGTGCTCGACCCACTTCGGGAGGTCTCCCCTACGAGCAGTACTTC; cdr3_aa: CSARPTSGGLPYEQYF
d_call: .; j_call: TRBJ2-1; v_call: TRBV4-1; clone_size: .; cdr3_nt: TGCGCCAGCAGCCAAGAGCCCCCGAGCTCCTACAATGAGCAGTTCTTC; cdr3_aa: CASSQEPPSSYNEQFF
d_call: TRBD2; j_call: TRBJ2-7; v_call: TRBV12-3/TRBV12-4; clone_size: .; cdr3_nt: TGTGCCAGCAGTTATCGGACTAGCGTCTACGAGCAGTACTTC; cdr3_aa: CASSYRTSVYEQYF
d_call: TRBD1; j_call: TRBJ2-4; v_call: TRBV4-2; clone_size: .; cdr3_nt: TGTGCCAGCAGCCAAGACCGACAGGGCTCGGGGCAGTACTTC; cdr3_aa: CASSQDRQGSGQYF
d_call: .; j_call: TRBJ2-2; v_call: TRBV28; clone_size: many; cdr3_nt: TGTGCCAGCAGTTCTTTCCTTCTCCCGGGAAGGGACGGGGAGCTGTTTTTT; cdr3_aa: CASSSFLLPGRDGELFF
d_call: TRBD1; j_call: TRBJ2-7; v_call: TRBV20-1; clone_size: few; cdr3_nt: TGCAGTGCTCCCGGGACAGTCTACGAGCAGTACTTC; cdr3_aa: CSAPGTVYEQYF
d_call: .; j_call: TRBJ2-7; v_call: TRBV7-3; clone_size: .; cdr3_nt: TGTGCCAGCAGCTTATGGGCGGGTAGCTCCTACGAGCAGTACTTC; cdr3_aa: CASSLWAGSSYEQYF
d_call: .; j_call: TRBJ1-1; v_call: TRBV20-1; clone_size: .; cdr3_nt: TGCAGTGCTAGGGGGCCCGCACGTCAAAACACTGAAGCTTTCTTT; cdr3_aa: CSARGPARQNTEAFF
d_call: .; j_call: TRBJ1-6; v_call: TRBV27; clone_size: .; cdr3_nt: TGTGCCAGCAGTTTCAGAGATTCACCCCTCCACTTT; cdr3_aa: CASSFRDSPLHF
d_call: .; j_call: TRBJ2-7; v_call: TRBV2; clone_size: few; cdr3_nt: TGTGCCAGCAGGCGGGCCCCCGGGCCGAGCTCCTACGAGCAGTACTTC; cdr3_aa: CASRRAPGPSSYEQYF
d_call: .; j_call: TRBJ2-4; v_call: TRBV25-1; clone_size: .; cdr3_nt: TGTGCCAGCAGACCCCAAATAGCCAAAAACATTCAGTACTTC; cdr3_aa: CASRPQIAKNIQYF